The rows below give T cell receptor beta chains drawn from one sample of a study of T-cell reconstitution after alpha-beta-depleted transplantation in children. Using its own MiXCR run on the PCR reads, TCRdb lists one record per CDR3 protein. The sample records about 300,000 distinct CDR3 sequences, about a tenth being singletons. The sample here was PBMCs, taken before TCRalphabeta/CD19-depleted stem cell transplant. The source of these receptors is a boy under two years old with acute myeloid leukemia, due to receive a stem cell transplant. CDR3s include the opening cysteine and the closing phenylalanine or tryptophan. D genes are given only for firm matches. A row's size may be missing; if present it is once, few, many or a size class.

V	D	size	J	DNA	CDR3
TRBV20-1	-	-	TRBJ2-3	TGCAGTGCTACCCGGACACACAAAAGCACAGATACGCAGTATTTT	CSATRTHKSTDTQYF
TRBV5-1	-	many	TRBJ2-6	TGCGCCAGCAGCTTGGGAACCCTACCTGGGGCCAACGTCCTGACTTTC	CASSLGTLPGANVLTF
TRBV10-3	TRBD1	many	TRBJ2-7	TGTGCCACCTGGACAGGGGCTACCTACGAGCAGTACTTC	CATWTGATYEQYF
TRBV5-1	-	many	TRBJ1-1	TGCGCCAGCAGCTACCGGGACGGAGAAGTGAACACTGAAGCTTTCTTT	CASSYRDGEVNTEAFF
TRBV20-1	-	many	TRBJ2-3	TGCAGTGCTAGAGGATCGGGACCAGATACGCAGTATTTT	CSARGSGPDTQYF
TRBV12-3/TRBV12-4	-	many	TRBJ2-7	TGTGCCAGCAGTTTAGGGGAAAAACCAGACTTC	CASSLGEKPDF
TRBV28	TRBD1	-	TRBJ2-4	TGTGCCAGCACTTCCGGACAGGGGGGAAACATTCAGTACTTC	CASTSGQGGNIQYF
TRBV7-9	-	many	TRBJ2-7	TGTGCCAGCAGCTTAAAGGGCTACGAGCAGTACTTC	CASSLKGYEQYF
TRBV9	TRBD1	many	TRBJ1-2	TGTGCCAGCAGCGTAGCTATGACAGGGAATGGCTACACCTTC	CASSVAMTGNGYTF
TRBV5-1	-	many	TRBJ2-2	TGCGCCAGCAGCGACCACCTCAGGGCCGGGGAGCTGTTTTTT	CASSDHLRAGELFF
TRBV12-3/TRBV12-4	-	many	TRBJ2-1	TGTGCCAGCAGTTTAGGACACTCCTACAATGAGCAGTTCTTC	CASSLGHSYNEQFF
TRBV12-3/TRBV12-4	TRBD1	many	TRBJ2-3	TGTGCCAGCAGTTTCCTACCGGGACAGGGGGCAGATACGCAGTATTTT	CASSFLPGQGADTQYF
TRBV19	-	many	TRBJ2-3	TGTGCCAGTAGGGGCAGAAGCACAGATACGCAGTATTTT	CASRGRSTDTQYF
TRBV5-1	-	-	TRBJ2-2	TGCGCCAGCAGCTTGAAGGCCGGGGAGCTGTTTTTT	CASSLKAGELFF
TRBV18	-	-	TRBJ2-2	TGTGCCAGCTCATCTACAGGTTCTTCGAACACCGGGGAGCTGTTTTTT	CASSSTGSSNTGELFF
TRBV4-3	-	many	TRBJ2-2	TGCGCCAGCAGCCTGGGATCCGGGGAGCTGTTTTTT	CASSLGSGELFF
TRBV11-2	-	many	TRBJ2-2	TGTGCCAGCAGCTCGCCAATGGGGGCCGGGGAGCTGTTTTTT	CASSSPMGAGELFF
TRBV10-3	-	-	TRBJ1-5	TGTGCCATCAAAGGTCAACACAATCAGCCCCAGCATTTT	CAIKGQHNQPQHF
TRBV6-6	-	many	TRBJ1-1	TGTGCCAGCAGCCGGGACCGGCTAGCTTTCTTT	CASSRDRLAFF
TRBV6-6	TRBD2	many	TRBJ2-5	TGTGCCAGCAGCCCGGGACTAAGGGAGACCCAGTACTTC	CASSPGLRETQYF
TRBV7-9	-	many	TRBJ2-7	TGTGCCAGCAGCTTAGCACCGACAGGCACCTACGAGCAGTACTTC	CASSLAPTGTYEQYF
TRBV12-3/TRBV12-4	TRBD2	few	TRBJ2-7	TGTGCCAGCAGTTCAATAGCGGGAGGAAGGAACGAGCAGTACTTC	CASSSIAGGRNEQYF
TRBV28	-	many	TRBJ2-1	TGTGCCAGCAGGGGCAGGGCCTACAATGAGCAGTTCTTC	CASRGRAYNEQFF
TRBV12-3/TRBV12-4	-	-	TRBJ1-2	TGTGCCAGCAGTTTCGAGTCGGGGGGGCGCAGTGGCTACACCTTC	CASSFESGGRSGYTF
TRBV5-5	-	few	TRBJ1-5	TGTGCCAGCAGCTTGGAACCGGGGAACAATCAGCCCCAGCATTTT	CASSLEPGNNQPQHF
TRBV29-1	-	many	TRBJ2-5	TGCAGCGTTGGGGGTAGCGAGACCCAGTACTTC	CSVGGSETQYF
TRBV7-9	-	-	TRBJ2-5	TGTGCCAGCAGCCCGGAGAGGCTAGAGACCCAGTACTTC	CASSPERLETQYF